This passage covers 31 T cell receptor beta chains from one sample sequenced in a study of shared clonotypes between healthy human individuals. Naivety among CD8 cells was defined by CD45RO negativity and positive CCR7 selection, thereby excluding terminally differentiated effector memory CD45RA+ cells. Data came from immunoSEQ multiplex PCR; TCRdb stores just in-frame clones and leaves some out. The table has 550,000 to 650,000 clones, 96% seen once. Sample: naive CD8+ T cells sorted from blood. Every receptor here comes from a woman in her 30s in good health.

This sequence joins TRBV6-6 and TRBJ1-4, with D possibly matching TRBD1 (5 bases). This CDR3 spans 13 amino acids. The V end lost 1 base, the J end lost 7 bases, and 7 bases lay between the germline ends. CDR1 MNHNY and CDR2 SVGAGI come from the germline V gene (reference sequence). Written as DNA, the CDR3 is TGTGCCAGCAGTTACTTGGGACGTGAAAAACTGTTTTTT. It translates to CASSYLGREKLFF.

The V call is TRBV7-9, the J call TRBJ2-1; 10 bases are a match to TRBD2. The V gene end was trimmed by 4 bases and the J gene end by 7 bases; junction bases not matched to a gene: 13. This CDR3 comprises 17 residues. Germline V gene sequence: CDR1 SEHNR, CDR2 FQNEAQ (reference sequence). The chain's CDR3 is CASSYRTSGQGGNEQFF. The CDR3 nucleotides read TGTGCCAGCAGCTACCGGACTAGCGGCCAAGGCGGGAATGAGCAGTTCTTC. Supplemented by reference TRBV7-9 and TRBJ2-1, the full variable domain reads DTGVSQNPRHKITKRGQNVTFRCDPISEHNRLYWYRQTLGQGPEFLTYFQNEAQLEKSRLLSDRFSAERPKGSFSTLEIQRTEQGDSAMYLCASSYRTSGQGGNEQFFGPGTRLTVL.

The gene calls are TRBV5-8 and TRBJ2-1, with D unclear. The germline V gene encodes CDR1 SGHTS and CDR2 YDEGEE. V was pared by 0 bases and J by 0 bases, with 7 bases between. The CDR3 length is 15 residues. The CDR3 sequence: CASSLGRSSYNEQFF. CDR3 DNA: TGTGCCAGCAGCTTGGGCAGGAGCTCCTACAATGAGCAGTTCTTC.

This chain uses TRBV15 with TRBJ2-7, with 10 nucleotides matching TRBD1. CDR1 is LNHNV and CDR2 is YYDKDF in the germline V gene (reference sequence). V lost 5 bases, J lost 4 bases, and 5 bases stayed unmatched. The length of the CDR3 is 14 residues. The CDR3 DNA reads TGTGCCACCAGCTGGGGGACAGGGGAGTACGAGCAGTACTTC. Translated: CATSWGTGEYEQYF.

V is TRBV4-1 and J is TRBJ2-3, with 14 bases aligning to TRBD2. CDR1 is MGHRA and CDR2 is YSYEKL in the germline V gene. J was trimmed by 0 bases and V by 3 bases; bases with no gene match: 2. CDR3 size: 17 residues. In DNA, the CDR3 is TGCGCCAGCAGCCAGTGGACTAGCGGGAGGAGCACAGATACGCAGTATTTT. It yields the protein CASSQWTSGRSTDTQYF.

The rearrangement uses TRBV19 and TRBJ2-1; D might be TRBD1 or TRBD2, each matching 6 bases. Deletions cut 1 base from V and 4 bases from J, with 14 bases between. CDR1 is LNHDA and CDR2 is SQIVND in the germline V gene (reference sequence). This CDR3 has 16 amino acids. As DNA, the CDR3 is TGTGCCAGTAGTATAGGGGAACCGGGGGCTTACAATGAGCAGTTCTTC. This gives the protein CASSIGEPGAYNEQFF.

In this sample, this clone turned up once. J is TRBJ1-2 and V is TRBV14; D is uncertain. The V end was cut by 1 base, the J end by 4 bases, with 16 bases between. This CDR3 spans 16 amino acids. Germline CDR1 is SGHDN and CDR2 is FVKESK. The CDR3 coding sequence is TGTGCCAGCAGCCAAGGGACCGGCAGGCTAACCTATGGCTACACCTTC. It codes for CASSQGTGRLTYGYTF.

This chain links TRBV7-9 with TRBJ2-3; TRBD2 matches at 7 bases. The trim removed 3 bases at V and 2 bases at J, leaving 2 bases unmatched. The CDR3 has 14 residues. From germline, CDR1 is SEHNR and CDR2 FQNEAQ (reference sequence). In nucleotides, the CDR3 is TGTGCCAGCAGCTTGGGGAGGGCCACAGATACGCAGTATTTT. It is translated as CASSLGRATDTQYF.

The chain employs TRBV19 and TRBJ2-7, with D unresolved. The CDR3 loop spans 13 amino acids. Trimming removed 3 bases at V and 5 bases at J, with 11 bases between. CDR1 is LNHDA and CDR2 is SQIVND in the germline V gene (reference sequence). The CDR3 nucleotides are TGTGCCAGTAGTATTGGCGTTCGGGACGAGCAGTACTTC. This translates into CASSIGVRDEQYF.

V and J are TRBV9 and TRBJ1-2, with a tentative D call TRBD1 (5 bases). Trimming shortened V by 0 bases and J by 4 bases, and 10 bases separated the two germline ends. The CDR3 covers 14 residues. From germline, CDR1 is SGDLS and CDR2 YYNGEE. The CDR3 protein is CASSVGSGTYGYTF. CDR3 nucleotide sequence: TGTGCCAGCAGCGTAGGTTCAGGGACCTATGGCTACACCTTC.

The chain combines TRBV28 with TRBJ2-2, with 10 bases lining up with TRBD1. The germline V gene encodes CDR1 MDHEN and CDR2 SYDVKM. There are 16 residues in the CDR3. Unmatched junction bases numbered 6, after V lost 2 bases and J lost 6 bases. CDR3 in amino acids: CASSLVGTGDAGELFF. The CDR3 DNA reads as TGTGCCAGCAGTTTAGTTGGGACAGGGGATGCCGGGGAGCTGTTTTTT.

CDR3 amino acids: CASSLGTGVGTGELFF. The CDR3 DNA is TGTGCCAGCAGTTTAGGAACGGGAGTTGGCACCGGGGAGCTGTTTTTT. The V and J genes are TRBV27 and TRBJ2-2, with D maybe TRBD2 (6 bases). Trimming removed 2 bases at V and 4 bases at J, with 14 bases between. The CDR3 extends over 16 amino acids. Looked up from germline, CDR1 is MNHEY and CDR2 is SMNVEV (reference sequence).

V gene TRBV5-5 combines with J gene TRBJ2-7, with D tentatively TRBD1 (6 bases). The CDR3 length is 15 residues. V lost 3 bases and J 0 bases, leaving 13 bases between the germline ends. From germline, CDR1 is SGHKS and CDR2 YYEKEE (reference sequence). The CDR3 coding sequence is TGTGCCAGCAGCTCTTTTCAGGGGAGCTCCTACGAGCAGTACTTC. Residues: CASSSFQGSSYEQYF.

The chain employs TRBV10-3 and TRBJ1-5; 8 nucleotides match TRBD1. The CDR3 extends over 14 amino acids. Germline values: CDR1 ENHRY, CDR2 SYGVKD. With V trimmed by 5 bases and J by 2 bases, 2 bases remained unmatched. The CDR3 DNA reads TGTGCCATCAGTCCGGACAGGGGCAATCAGCCCCAGCATTTT. Translated, it gives CAISPDRGNQPQHF.

CDR3 bases: TGTGCCAGCACCGACGTTGAGCCTAACCAGCCCCAGCATTTT. The encoded protein is CASTDVEPNQPQHF. The chain has TRBV28 and TRBJ1-5; D is ambiguous. The CDR3 spans 14 residues. Germline CDR1 MDHEN, CDR2 SYDVKM. V lost 7 bases and J lost 7, with 17 bases in between. Looking up the rest from reference TRBV28 and TRBJ1-5 gives the full variable domain: DVKVTQSSRYLVKRTGEKVFLECVQDMDHENMFWYRQDPGLGLRLIYFSYDVKMKEKGDIPEGYSVSREKKERFSLILESASTNQTSMYLCASTDVEPNQPQHFGDGTRLSIL.

The chain is built from TRBV11-2 and TRBJ2-1; D unclear. Between the trimmed V and J ends, which lost 3 bases and 4 bases, there was a span of 13 bases. Germline V gene sequence: CDR1 SGHAT, CDR2 FQNNGV. The CDR3 has 15 residues. CDR3 DNA sequence: TGTGCCAGCAGCTTGGAAGGCAACATTTACAATGAGCAGTTCTTC. It specifies CASSLEGNIYNEQFF.

In regard to this clone: In the same sample, other DNA sequences code for this CDR3. The chain employs TRBV19 and TRBJ2-7; D is uncertain. The V and J ends lost 3 bases and 0 bases respectively, with 6 bases between them. CDR3 length: 13 residues. CDR1 and CDR2 from the germline V gene are LNHDA and SQIVND (reference sequence). As DNA, the CDR3 is TGTGCCAGTAGTATCGGCTACTCCTACGAGCAGTACTTC. The encoded protein is CASSIGYSYEQYF.

The CDR3 is CSVEDGAKNIQYF. CDR3 DNA: TGCAGCGTTGAAGACGGAGCCAAAAACATTCAGTACTTC. The chain carries TRBV29-1 and TRBJ2-4; D uncertain. CDR3 length: 13 residues. Between the trimmed V and J ends, which lost 0 bases and 0 bases, there was a span of 3 bases. From germline, CDR1 is SQVTM and CDR2 ANQGSEA.

This clone appeared a single time. Other nucleotide sequences in the sample specify the same CDR3. The rearrangement uses TRBV6-6 and TRBJ2-2; D remains ambiguous. The CDR3 consists of 14 residues. Trimming left V 0 bases short and J 1 base short, with 3 bases between. Germline lookup yields CDR1 MNHNY and CDR2 SVGAGI (reference sequence). The CDR3 bases are TGTGCCAGCAGTTACTCGGGGAACACCGGGGAGCTGTTTTTT. The encoded protein is CASSYSGNTGELFF.

The chain is built from TRBV2 and TRBJ1-1; D is ambiguous. The CDR3 has 12 amino acids. CDR1 SNHLY and CDR2 FYNNEI come from the germline V gene. The V gene lost 4 bases and the J gene lost 3 bases, with 6 bases spanning the gap. The CDR3 DNA is TGTGCCAGCAGTGCCAGTTACACTGAAGCTTTCTTT. Protein product: CASSASYTEAFF.

CDR3 sequence: CASSQDRGGDTQYF. The CDR3 bases are TGCGCCAGCAGCCAAGATCGGGGAGGAGATACGCAGTATTTT. The rearrangement links TRBV4-1 to TRBJ2-3, with D perhaps matching TRBD2 (6 bases). Germline V lookup: CDR1 MGHRA, CDR2 YSYEKL. The CDR3 has 14 residues. V lost 0 bases and J lost 5, with 9 bases in between.

The chain employs TRBV5-6 and TRBJ2-7; 9 bases are a match to TRBD1. V was clipped by 4 bases and J by 4 bases; unmatched bases: 9. The CDR3 length is 15 residues. Per germline, CDR1 SGHDT and CDR2 YYEEEE. The CDR3 is CASSPWTGERYEQYF. CDR3 nucleotides: TGTGCCAGCAGCCCGTGGACAGGGGAGAGGTACGAGCAGTACTTC.

The V call is TRBV28, the J call TRBJ2-7; D unresolved. V was pared by 5 bases and J by 7 bases, with 18 bases between. From germline, CDR1 is MDHEN and CDR2 SYDVKM. The CDR3 spans 14 residues. Written as DNA, the CDR3 is TGTGCCAGCAGTCTTGTCGGCGGACCCCTGGAGCAGTACTTC. It translates to CASSLVGGPLEQYF.

The chain uses TRBV13 and TRBJ1-1; no clear D gene. CDR3 length: 16 residues. Germline-derived CDR1 and CDR2 are PRHDT and FYEKMQ (reference sequence). The germline V and J ends were trimmed by 0 bases and 4 bases, with 15 bases remaining between them. The CDR3 coding sequence is TGTGCCAGCAGCTTAGGCCTAGGTTCGAAGGCCACTGAAGCTTTCTTT. This codes for CASSLGLGSKATEAFF.

Only one count was recorded for this clone. The chain uses TRBV9 and TRBJ2-2; 10 bases line up with TRBD2. This CDR3 is built from 15 residues. CDR1 and CDR2 (germline): SGDLS, YYNGEE. Trimming at V came to 4 bases and at J to 5 bases, leaving 5 bases not matched to a gene. The CDR3 nucleotides read TGTGCCAGCAGCACTAGCGGGAAGGGGACCGGGGAGCTGTTTTTT. Translation: CASSTSGKGTGELFF. The variable domain in full, with the rest retrieved from reference TRBV9 and TRBJ2-2, is DSGVTQTPKHLITATGQRVTLRCSPRSGDLSVYWYQQSLDQGLQFLIQYYNGEERAKGNILERFSAQQFPDLHSELNLSSLELGDSALYFCASSTSGKGTGELFFGEGSRLTVL.

The chain is built from TRBV6-5 and TRBJ2-7; TRBD1 is a possible D gene (6 bases). Germline loops: CDR1 MNHEY, CDR2 SVGAGI. This CDR3 region has 15 residues. Trimming shortened V by 5 bases and J by 0 bases, and 14 bases separated the two germline ends. The CDR3 nucleotides are TGTGCCAGCAGTCGTGGGACACCCAGCTCCTACGAGCAGTACTTC. It specifies CASSRGTPSSYEQYF.

The V call is TRBV9, the J call TRBJ2-1; 11 bases line up with TRBD2. The CDR3 covers 14 residues. V trimming: 3 bases; J trimming: 8 bases; junction bases outside the gene matches: 4. Germline V gene data show CDR1 as SGDLS and CDR2 as YYNGEE. CDR3 sequence reads: CASSEGLAGYEQFF. The CDR3 DNA is TGTGCCAGCAGCGAAGGACTAGCGGGTTATGAGCAGTTCTTC. Based on the CDR3 plus reference TRBV9 and TRBJ2-1, the full variable domain is DSGVTQTPKHLITATGQRVTLRCSPRSGDLSVYWYQQSLDQGLQFLIQYYNGEERAKGNILERFSAQQFPDLHSELNLSSLELGDSALYFCASSEGLAGYEQFFGPGTRLTVL.

The chain is built from TRBV7-9 and TRBJ2-7; 7 bases match TRBD2. Germline V gene sequence: CDR1 SEHNR, CDR2 FQNEAQ (reference sequence). The V gene end was trimmed by 4 bases and the J gene end by 7 bases; junction bases not matched to a gene: 4. The CDR3 has 12 amino acids. The DNA of the CDR3 is TGTGCCAGCAGCTCGACAGCGGGGGAGCAGTACTTC. Amino acid sequence: CASSSTAGEQYF.

The chain combines TRBV23-1 with TRBJ1-2; D not certain. TRBV23-1 is identified as an open reading frame with a role that is uncertain. The CDR3 has 21 residues. Trimming removed 0 bases at V and 0 bases at J, with 26 bases between. Here the CDR3 reads CASSQSGLPPAGRLPNYGYTF. CDR3 in DNA: TGCGCCAGCAGTCAATCCGGCCTTCCTCCGGCAGGAAGGTTACCTAACTATGGCTACACCTTC.

The chain couples TRBV7-9 to TRBJ2-1, with 10 nucleotides matching TRBD2. The germline V gene encodes CDR1 SEHNR and CDR2 FQNEAQ (reference sequence). Germline trimming cut 4 bases from V and 8 bases from J; bases unmatched to any gene: 8. The CDR3 is 15 residues long. CDR3 region: CASSSGLAVVDEQFF. The CDR3 nucleotides are TGTGCCAGCAGCTCTGGACTAGCGGTAGTAGATGAGCAGTTCTTC.

This rearrangement joins TRBV5-4 to TRBJ2-5; a weak D match, TRBD2 (5 bases). The CDR3 contains 13 residues. Trimming removed 2 bases at V and 2 bases at J, with 7 bases between. CDR1 SGHNT and CDR2 YYREEE come from the germline V gene (reference sequence). CDR3 loop: CASSFERQETQYF. The CDR3 nucleotides are TGTGCCAGCAGCTTTGAGCGGCAAGAGACCCAGTACTTC.